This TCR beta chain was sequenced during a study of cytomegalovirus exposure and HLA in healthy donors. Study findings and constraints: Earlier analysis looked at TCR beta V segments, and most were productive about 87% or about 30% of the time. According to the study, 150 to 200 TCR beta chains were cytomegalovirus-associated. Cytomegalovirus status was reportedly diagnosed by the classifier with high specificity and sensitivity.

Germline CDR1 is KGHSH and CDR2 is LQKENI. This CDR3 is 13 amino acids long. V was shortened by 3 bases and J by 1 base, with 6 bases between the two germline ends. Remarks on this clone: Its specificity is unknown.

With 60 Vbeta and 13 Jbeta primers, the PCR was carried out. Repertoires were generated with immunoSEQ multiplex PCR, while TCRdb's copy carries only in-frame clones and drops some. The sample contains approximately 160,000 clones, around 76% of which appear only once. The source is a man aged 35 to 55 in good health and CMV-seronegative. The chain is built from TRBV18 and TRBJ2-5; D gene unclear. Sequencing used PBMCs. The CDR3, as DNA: TGTGCCAGCTCACCTCCGTTCCAAGAGACCCAGTACTTC. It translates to CASSPPFQETQYF.